The clone carrying this T cell receptor (beta chain) occurred once. Its matching antigen is unknown. Sequenced by immunoSEQ multiplex PCR; TCRdb stores in-frame clones only, minus some. Of tens of thousands of clones in the sample, more than 70% were seen once. This sample is drawn from a study of T cell responses to AZD1222 COVID-19 vaccine. Study-wide findings and caveats: AZD1222 recipients seropositive at baseline numbered only five to seven.

Sequenced here: peripheral blood, sampled 28 days after the second dose of the MenACWY control vaccine. The source of this sequence is an adult who received the MenACWY meningococcal vaccine as a control.

The CDR3 nucleotides are TGTGCCAGCAGTGAAGCGAGACAGGGTGGTGAGCAGTTCTTC. The encoded protein is CASSEARQGGEQFF. The chain carries TRBV6-1 and TRBJ2-1; 7 bases agree with TRBD1. After removal of 0 bases from V and 9 bases from J, the junction contained 5 bases not matched to a gene. This CDR3 region has 14 residues. Germline loops: CDR1 MNHNS, CDR2 SASEGT.